One and the same sample provided the 19 T cell receptor beta chains below, sequenced in a study of blood T cell repertoires in COVID-19. Some clones are missing from TCRdb's copy, which holds only in-frame ones; the method was immunoSEQ multiplex PCR. The sample lists hundreds of thousands of clones; roughly 88% were seen once. Specimen: PBMCs or T cells enriched from blood (not recorded which). These TCRs come from a woman aged 50 to 60 who had recovered from COVID-19.

This chain joins TRBV27 and TRBJ2-7; possible D gene TRBD2, 5 bases. The CDR3 spans 14 residues. Germline CDR1 and CDR2: MNHEY and SMNVEV (reference sequence). Between the trimmed V and J ends, which lost 3 bases and 1 base, there was a span of 10 bases. The CDR3 bases are TGTGCCAGCAGTTTGCACGGGAATTCCTACGAGCAGTACTTC. This codes for CASSLHGNSYEQYF.

The CDR3 DNA reads TGTGCCAGCAGTGAATCGACAGGGACCTACGAGCAGTACTTC. Encoded protein: CASSESTGTYEQYF. J is TRBJ2-7 and V is TRBV6-1, with 7 bases aligning to TRBD1. This CDR3 contains 14 residues. Trimming took 2 bases from V and 2 from J; bases not matched to a gene: 3. Germline V gene sequence: CDR1 MNHNS, CDR2 SASEGT.

The chain uses TRBV7-2 and TRBJ2-5; D might be TRBD2 (7 bases). CDR3 length: 14 amino acids. CDR1 is SGHTA, CDR2 FQGNSA, per germline. Trimming stripped 5 bases from V and 9 bases from J, with 19 bases between. In DNA form, the CDR3 reads TGTGCCAGCAGCCAACCGGGGGGCGCTGGTGCCCAGTACTTC. Protein product: CASSQPGGAGAQYF.

This chain joins TRBV11-1 and TRBJ2-3, with TRBD1 matching over 11 bases. The CDR3 has 15 residues. The V and J ends lost 6 bases and 4 bases, in that order; junction bases with no gene match: 6. The V gene's germline CDR1 is SGHAT and CDR2 FQDESV (reference sequence). The CDR3 loop is CASRVRTGGADTQYF. The CDR3 nucleotides read TGTGCCAGCAGGGTTAGGACAGGGGGCGCAGATACGCAGTATTTT.

The chain employs TRBV19 and TRBJ1-6, with 7 bases fitting TRBD1. Germline values: CDR1 LNHDA, CDR2 SQIVND (reference sequence). This CDR3 has 14 amino acids. With 7 bases clipped from V and 10 bases from J, the junction kept 10 bases outside the gene matches. The CDR3 coding sequence is TGTGCCAGTACTCCAACAGGGGAAGCCTCACCCCTCCACTTT. This sequence encodes CASTPTGEASPLHF.

In the case of this clone: The same CDR3 is also encoded by other DNA sequences in this sample. The chain joins TRBV11-2 to TRBJ1-1; no clear D gene. V shed 3 bases and J shed 0 bases, with 5 bases lying between them. CDR3 length equals 13 residues. CDR1 SGHAT and CDR2 FQNNGV come from the germline V gene. The CDR3 is CASSLTLNTEAFF. The CDR3 DNA sequence: TGTGCCAGCAGCTTGACACTGAACACTGAAGCTTTCTTT.

This chain connects TRBV4-3 to TRBJ1-5; TRBD1 might be the D (6 bases). The CDR3 consists of 13 residues. Germline assignment: CDR1 LGHNA and CDR2 YSLEER. V dropped 4 bases and J dropped 7 bases, with 11 bases sitting between them. Here the CDR3 reads CASSLNRAQPQHF. CDR3 DNA sequence: TGCGCCAGCAGCCTTAACAGGGCCCAGCCCCAGCATTTT.

The rearrangement uses TRBV6-5 and TRBJ2-7, with 11 nucleotides matching TRBD1. The CDR3 spans 14 residues. V lost 6 bases and J lost 2; bases outside the gene matches: 3. Germline V gives CDR1 MNHEY, CDR2 SVGAGI. The CDR3 sequence: CASSRDRGTYEQYF. CDR3 bases: TGTGCCAGCAGCCGGGACAGGGGGACCTACGAGCAGTACTTC.

The chain combines TRBV28 with TRBJ2-3; a possible D gene is TRBD2 (6 bases). From germline, CDR1 is MDHEN and CDR2 SYDVKM. The CDR3 covers 15 residues. The ends were cut back, 7 bases at V and 2 bases at J, with 16 bases in the middle. CDR3 sequence reads: CASTMGGGLTDTQYF. DNA for the CDR3: TGTGCCAGCACCATGGGAGGAGGTCTCACAGATACGCAGTATTTT.

This sequence joins TRBV7-9 and TRBJ1-1; TRBD1 matches at 8 bases. The V gene end was trimmed by 5 bases and the J gene end by 10 bases; junction bases not matched to a gene: 9. The CDR3 spans 13 residues. CDR1 is SEHNR, CDR2 FQNEAQ, per germline (reference sequence). The CDR3 DNA is TGTGCCAGCAGCGCGGGACAGGCAAGGGGAGCTTTCTTT. Translating gives CASSAGQARGAFF.

This sequence joins TRBV27 and TRBJ2-1, with TRBD2 matching over 9 bases. CDR3 length: 15 amino acids. Trimming took 3 bases from V and 9 from J; bases not matched to a gene: 9. CDR1 and CDR2 (germline): MNHEY, SMNVEV (reference sequence). The CDR3 bases are TGTGCCAGCAGTTTTTGGCTAGCGGGATTGGTTGAGCAGTTCTTC. Its protein product is CASSFWLAGLVEQFF.

Worth noting for this clone: At one end the junction does not follow the germline gene, possibly because of a read error. The chain is built from TRBV5-4 and TRBJ2-5, with D perhaps TRBD2 (6 bases). Looked up from germline, CDR1 is SGHNT and CDR2 is YYREEE (reference sequence). The CDR3 totals 13 residues. CDR3 DNA sequence: TGTGCCAGCAGATTGGGGACTGGAGAGACCCAGTACTTC. Translation gives CASRLGTGETQYF.

V is TRBV5-1 and J is TRBJ2-7; 9 bases are shared with TRBD1. Trimming removed 4 bases from V and 5 bases from J; junction bases left unmatched: 10. This CDR3 contains 15 residues. Germline V CDR1 and CDR2: SGHRS, YFSETQ. For the CDR3, the DNA is TGCGCCAGCAGCCTGGGGACAGGGTCACTCCACGAGCAGTACTTC. This encodes CASSLGTGSLHEQYF.

V usage is TRBV5-1 and J usage is TRBJ1-3; no definite D call. From germline, CDR1 is SGHRS and CDR2 YFSETQ. With 5 bases removed from V and 13 bases from J, the gap between germline ends came to 16 bases. There are 12 residues in the CDR3. The CDR3 loop reads CASRALGDLIYF. The CDR3 region has the DNA TGCGCCAGCAGGGCCCTAGGTGACCTGATATATTTT.

The chain carries TRBV3-1 (or the pseudogene TRBV3-2) and TRBJ2-7; a possible D gene is TRBD1 (5 bases). The CDR3 covers 15 residues. Trimming removed 0 bases from V and 5 bases from J, with 14 bases in between. CDR1 and CDR2 from the germline V gene are LGHDT and YNNKEL (reference sequence). The DNA for the CDR3 is TGTGCCAGCAGCCAAGAAGGCAGGGTTTTCCACGAGCAGTACTTC. Residues: CASSQEGRVFHEQYF.

This clone was counted a single time. At one of its ends the junction is not consistent with the germline gene, which may arise from a read error. This rearrangement joins TRBV7-7 to TRBJ2-2, with D tentatively TRBD2 (6 bases). This CDR3 is 15 amino acids long. Germline V lookup: CDR1 SSHAT, CDR2 FNYEAQ (reference sequence). CDR3 sequence (DNA): TGTGCTAGCAGCCGGGACCTCGGAGGGACCGGGGAGCTGTTTTTT. This gives the protein CASSRDLGGTGELFF.

This chain connects TRBV15 to TRBJ1-2; 7 nucleotides align to TRBD1. Trimming at V came to 3 bases and at J to 5 bases, leaving 3 bases not matched to a gene. This CDR3 contains 13 residues. The germline V gene has CDR1 LNHNV and CDR2 YYDKDF (reference sequence). In nucleotides, the CDR3 is TGTGCCACCAGCAGCGGGACAGAGTATGGCTACACCTTC. It is translated as CATSSGTEYGYTF. The variable domain in full, completed from reference TRBV15 and TRBJ1-2, reads DAMVIQNPRYQVTQFGKPVTLSCSQTLNHNVMYWYQQKSSQAPKLLFHYYDKDFNNEADTPDNFQSRRPNTSFCFLDIRSPGLGDTAMYLCATSSGTEYGYTFGSGTRLTVV.

The chain carries TRBV7-6 and TRBJ1-4; tentative D call: TRBD1 (5 bases). Trimming removed 3 bases at V and 8 bases at J, with 10 bases between. This CDR3 is 13 amino acids long. Germline assignment: CDR1 SGHVS and CDR2 FNYEAQ. The CDR3 sequence is CASSFQGGEKLFF. As DNA, the CDR3 is TGTGCCAGCAGCTTCCAGGGTGGGGAAAAACTGTTTTTT.

A few counts support this clone. DNA for the CDR3: TGTGCCAGCAGTCCACTAGCGGGAGGGGTAGATACGCAGTATTTT. It encodes CASSPLAGGVDTQYF. The chain is built from TRBV2 and TRBJ2-3; 13 bases fit TRBD2. The CDR3 covers 15 residues. The germline V gene encodes CDR1 SNHLY and CDR2 FYNNEI. J was trimmed by 5 bases and V by 5 bases; bases with no gene match: 4. Full variable domain (outside the CDR3, taken from reference TRBV2 and TRBJ2-3): EPEVTQTPSHQVTQMGQEVILRCVPISNHLYFYWYRQILGQKVEFLVSFYNNEISEKSEIFDDQFSVERPDGSNFTLKIRSTKLEDSAMYFCASSPLAGGVDTQYFGPGTRLTVL.